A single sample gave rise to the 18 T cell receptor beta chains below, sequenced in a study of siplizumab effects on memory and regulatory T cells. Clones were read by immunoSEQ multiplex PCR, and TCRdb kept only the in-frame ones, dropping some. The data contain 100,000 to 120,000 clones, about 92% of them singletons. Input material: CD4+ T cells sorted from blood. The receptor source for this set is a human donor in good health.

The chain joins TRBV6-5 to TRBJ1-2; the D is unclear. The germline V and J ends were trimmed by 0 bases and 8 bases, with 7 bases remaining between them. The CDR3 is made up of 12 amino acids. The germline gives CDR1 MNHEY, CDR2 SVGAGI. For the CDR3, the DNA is TGTGCCAGCAGTTACTCCCAAAGGGGCTACACCTTC. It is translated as CASSYSQRGYTF.

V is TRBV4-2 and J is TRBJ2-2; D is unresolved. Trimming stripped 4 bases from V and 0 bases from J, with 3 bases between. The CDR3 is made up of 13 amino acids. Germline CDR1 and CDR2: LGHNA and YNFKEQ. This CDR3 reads CASSRPNTGELFF. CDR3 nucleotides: TGTGCCAGCAGCCGTCCGAACACCGGGGAGCTGTTTTTT.

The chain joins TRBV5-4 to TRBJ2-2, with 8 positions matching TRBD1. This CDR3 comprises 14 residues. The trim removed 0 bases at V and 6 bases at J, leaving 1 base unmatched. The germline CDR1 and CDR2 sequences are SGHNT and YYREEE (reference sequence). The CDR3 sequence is CASSLGQGSGELFF. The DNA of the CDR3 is TGTGCCAGCAGCTTGGGACAGGGGTCCGGGGAGCTGTTTTTT.

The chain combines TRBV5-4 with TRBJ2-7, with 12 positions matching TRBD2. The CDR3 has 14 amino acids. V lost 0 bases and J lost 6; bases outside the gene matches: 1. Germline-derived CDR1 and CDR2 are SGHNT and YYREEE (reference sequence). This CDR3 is CASSLGLAGAEQYF. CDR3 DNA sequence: TGTGCCAGCAGCTTGGGACTAGCGGGAGCCGAGCAGTACTTC.

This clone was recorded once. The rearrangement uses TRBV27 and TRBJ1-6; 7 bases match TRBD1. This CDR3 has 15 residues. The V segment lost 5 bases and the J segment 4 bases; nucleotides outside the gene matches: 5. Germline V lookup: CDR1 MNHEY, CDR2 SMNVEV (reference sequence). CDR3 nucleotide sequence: TGTGCCAGCAGTCTCGCAGGGGGTTATAATTCACCCCTCCACTTT. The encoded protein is CASSLAGGYNSPLHF.

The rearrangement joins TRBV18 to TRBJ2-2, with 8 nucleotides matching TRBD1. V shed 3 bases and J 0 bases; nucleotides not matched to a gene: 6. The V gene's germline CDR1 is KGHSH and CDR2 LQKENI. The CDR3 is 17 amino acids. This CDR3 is CASSPRNRGSNTGELFF. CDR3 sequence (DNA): TGTGCCAGCTCACCGCGAAACAGGGGGTCGAACACCGGGGAGCTGTTTTTT.

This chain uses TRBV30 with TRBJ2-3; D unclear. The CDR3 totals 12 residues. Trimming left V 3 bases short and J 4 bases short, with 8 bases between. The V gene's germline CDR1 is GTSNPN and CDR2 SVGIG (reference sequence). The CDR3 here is CAWREEPDTQYF. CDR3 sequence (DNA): TGTGCCTGGAGGGAAGAGCCAGATACGCAGTATTTT.

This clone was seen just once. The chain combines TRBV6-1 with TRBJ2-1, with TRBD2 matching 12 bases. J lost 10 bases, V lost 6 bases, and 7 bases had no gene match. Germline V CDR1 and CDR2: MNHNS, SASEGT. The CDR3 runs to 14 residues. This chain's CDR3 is CASRSSGGAWEQFF. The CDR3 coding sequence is TGTGCCAGCAGGTCTAGCGGGGGGGCGTGGGAGCAGTTCTTC.

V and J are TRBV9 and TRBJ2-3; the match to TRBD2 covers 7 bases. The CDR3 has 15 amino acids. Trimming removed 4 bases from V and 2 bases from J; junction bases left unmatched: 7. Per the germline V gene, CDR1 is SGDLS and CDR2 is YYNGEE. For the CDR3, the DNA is TGTGCCAGCAGCCTCCTAGCGGAGCACACAGATACGCAGTATTTT. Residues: CASSLLAEHTDTQYF.

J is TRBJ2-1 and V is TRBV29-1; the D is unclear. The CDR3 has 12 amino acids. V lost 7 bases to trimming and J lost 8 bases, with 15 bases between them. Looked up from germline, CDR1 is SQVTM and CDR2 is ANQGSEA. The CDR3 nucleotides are TGCAGCGCCGCCCACCATGGGCATGAGCAGTTCTTC. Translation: CSAAHHGHEQFF.

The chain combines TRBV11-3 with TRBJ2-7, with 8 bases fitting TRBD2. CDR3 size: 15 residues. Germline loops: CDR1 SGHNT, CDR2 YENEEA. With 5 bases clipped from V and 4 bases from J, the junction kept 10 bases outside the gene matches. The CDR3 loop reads CASSPEPGGPYEQYF. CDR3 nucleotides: TGTGCCAGCAGCCCAGAACCGGGAGGGCCTTACGAGCAGTACTTC.

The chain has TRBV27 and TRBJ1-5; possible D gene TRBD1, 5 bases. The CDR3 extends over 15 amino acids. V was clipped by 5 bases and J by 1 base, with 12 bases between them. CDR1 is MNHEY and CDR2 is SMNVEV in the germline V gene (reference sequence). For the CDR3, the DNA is TGTGCCAGCAGTCTCAACCGGGACAGCAATCAGCCCCAGCATTTT. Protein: CASSLNRDSNQPQHF.

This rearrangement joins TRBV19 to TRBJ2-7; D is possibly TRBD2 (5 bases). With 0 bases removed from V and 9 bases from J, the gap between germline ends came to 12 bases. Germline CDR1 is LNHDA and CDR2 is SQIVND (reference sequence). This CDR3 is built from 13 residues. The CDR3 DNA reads TGTGCCAGTAGTATAGATCGGGGAGCTGGGCAGTACTTC. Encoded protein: CASSIDRGAGQYF.

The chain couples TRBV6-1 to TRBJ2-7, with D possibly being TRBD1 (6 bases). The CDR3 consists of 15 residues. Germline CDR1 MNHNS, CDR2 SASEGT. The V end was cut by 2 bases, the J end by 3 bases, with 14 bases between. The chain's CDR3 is CASSEMAGAFYEQYF. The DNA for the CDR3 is TGTGCCAGCAGTGAAATGGCAGGGGCTTTCTACGAGCAGTACTTC.

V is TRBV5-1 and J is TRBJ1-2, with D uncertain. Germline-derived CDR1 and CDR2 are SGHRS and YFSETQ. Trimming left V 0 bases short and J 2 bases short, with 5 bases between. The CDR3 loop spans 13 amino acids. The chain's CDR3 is CASSLAGNYGYTF. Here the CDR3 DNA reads TGCGCCAGCAGCTTGGCCGGCAACTATGGCTACACCTTC.

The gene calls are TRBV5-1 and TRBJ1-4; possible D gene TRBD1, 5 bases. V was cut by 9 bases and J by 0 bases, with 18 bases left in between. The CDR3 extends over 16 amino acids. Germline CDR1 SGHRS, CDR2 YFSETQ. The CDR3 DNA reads TGCGCCACCCAGGTGGGGGGGATTGCAACTAATGAAAAACTGTTTTTT. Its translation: CATQVGGIATNEKLFF.

The CDR3 here is CASSLGRGPQFF. The DNA of the CDR3 is TGTGCCAGCAGCTTAGGCCGGGGCCCACAGTTCTTC. The J gene is TRBJ2-1, the V gene TRBV11-3, with D perhaps being TRBD1 or TRBD2 (5 bases each). CDR3 length equals 12 residues. Germline values: CDR1 SGHNT, CDR2 YENEEA. V was pared by 1 base and J by 13 bases, with 11 bases between.

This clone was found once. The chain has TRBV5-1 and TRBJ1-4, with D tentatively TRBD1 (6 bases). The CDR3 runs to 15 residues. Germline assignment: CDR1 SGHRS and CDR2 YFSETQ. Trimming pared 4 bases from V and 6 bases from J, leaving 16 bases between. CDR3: CASSPRVGGDEKLFF. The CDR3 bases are TGCGCCAGCAGCCCCCGGGTAGGGGGTGATGAAAAACTGTTTTTT.